A single sample is the source of the 15 T cell receptor beta chains below, sequenced in a study of T cells after yellow fever vaccination. TCRdb re-analysed the 5' RACE reads in MiXCR, keeping a single row per CDR3 protein. The sample gives about 430,000 distinct CDR3 sequences, 18% of which show up once; roughly a sixth is in the top ten. This specimen consisted of PBMCs, obtained before the yellow fever booster vaccination. The receptors originated from a man younger than 35 who received the YFV17D yellow fever vaccine.

This clonotype was detected a few times. The genes are TRBV10-1 and TRBJ2-3, with D possibly TRBD1 on 6 matching bases. The CDR3 totals 14 residues. Per germline, CDR1 WNHNN and CDR2 SYGVQD (reference sequence). The V gene lost 6 bases and the J gene lost 0 bases, with 10 bases spanning the gap. This chain's CDR3 is CASRRGGSTDTQYF. In DNA form, the CDR3 reads TGCGCCAGCAGGCGAGGGGGAAGCACAGATACGCAGTATTTT.

J is TRBJ2-2 and V is TRBV7-3, with D perhaps matching TRBD1 (5 bases). The CDR3 loop spans 16 amino acids. In germline, CDR1 is SGHTA, CDR2 FQGTGA. Trimming took off 1 base at V and 6 bases at J, with 15 bases between the two ends. CDR3 DNA: TGTGCCAGCAGCTTAAAGGGGTCAAGATCATCCGGGGAGCTGTTTTTT. It translates to CASSLKGSRSSGELFF. The whole variable domain, filled in from reference TRBV7-3 and TRBJ2-2, reads GAGVSQTPSNKVTEKGKYVELRCDPISGHTALYWYRQSLGQGPEFLIYFQGTGAADDSGLPNDRFFAVRPEGSVSTLKIQRTERGDSAVYLCASSLKGSRSSGELFFGEGSRLTVL.

The V call is TRBV20-1, the J call TRBJ2-7, with TRBD2 matching over 11 bases. J was trimmed by 4 bases and V by 6 bases; bases with no gene match: 5. Germline V gene lookup returns CDR1 DFQATT and CDR2 SNEGSKA (reference sequence). CDR3 length: 13 amino acids. CDR3 amino acids: CSAIGTSGYEQYF. The CDR3 region has the DNA TGCAGTGCCATAGGGACTAGCGGTTACGAGCAGTACTTC.

This clonotype was seen more than once but under ten times. This chain uses TRBV19 with TRBJ1-5; D is unresolved. The CDR3 is 12 residues long. CDR1 LNHDA and CDR2 SQIVND come from the germline V gene (reference sequence). V was clipped by 2 bases and J by 7 bases, with 6 bases between them. The CDR3 here is CASSIYGQPQHF. The DNA of the CDR3 is TGTGCCAGTAGTATATACGGGCAGCCCCAGCATTTT. The variable domain in full, completed from reference TRBV19 and TRBJ1-5, reads DGGITQSPKYLFRKEGQNVTLSCEQNLNHDAMYWYRQDPGQGLRLIYYSQIVNDFQKGDIAEGYSVSREKKESFPLTVTSAQKNPTAFYLCASSIYGQPQHFGDGTRLSIL.

This sequence joins TRBV9 and TRBJ2-3; D ambiguous. CDR3 length equals 15 residues. V was clipped by 4 bases and J by 0 bases, with 12 bases between them. Germline V CDR1 and CDR2: SGDLS, YYNGEE. The CDR3 spells CASSPGWSSTDTQYF. For the CDR3, the DNA is TGTGCCAGCAGCCCCGGGTGGTCTAGCACAGATACGCAGTATTTT.

This clonotype was counted between two and nine times. V and J are TRBV20-1 and TRBJ2-1, with D hard to call. CDR1 and CDR2 from the germline V gene are DFQATT and SNEGSKA (reference sequence). This CDR3 region has 13 residues. V was cut by 6 bases and J by 1 base, with 10 bases left in between. The DNA for the CDR3 is TGCAGTGCCATCGGTTCTTCCTACAATGAGCAGTTCTTC. Translating it yields CSAIGSSYNEQFF.

This clonotype was detected ten times or more. This sequence joins TRBV20-1 and TRBJ1-2, with TRBD1 matching over 7 bases. Germline V gene sequence: CDR1 DFQATT, CDR2 SNEGSKA (reference sequence). This CDR3 region has 13 residues. The V gene end was trimmed by 1 base and the J gene end by 6 bases; junction bases not matched to a gene: 5. For the CDR3, the DNA is TGCAGTGCTAGAGTGGGGACAGTGAATGGCTACACCTTC. Translated, it gives CSARVGTVNGYTF.

V is TRBV6-5 and J is TRBJ2-7; no definite D call. CDR3 length: 13 residues. The germline V gene has CDR1 MNHEY and CDR2 SVGAGI. Trimming took 5 bases from V and 6 from J, leaving 14 bases between them. CDR3 residues: CASSVGRASEQYF. The CDR3 DNA is TGTGCCAGCAGTGTCGGTAGGGCTAGCGAGCAGTACTTC.

This chain uses TRBV20-1 with TRBJ1-2; the D gene is possibly TRBD1 (5 bases). This CDR3 comprises 11 residues. The V end lost 4 bases, the J end lost 4 bases, and 7 bases lay between the germline ends. Germline V CDR1 and CDR2: DFQATT, SNEGSKA (reference sequence). In DNA form, the CDR3 reads TGCAGTGCTAAGGGGTTCTATGGCTACACCTTC. Encoded protein: CSAKGFYGYTF.

This clonotype has just a few counts. This chain links TRBV6-7 with TRBJ1-2, with 10 bases fitting TRBD1. TRBV6-7 is assigned to the ORF class and has an uncertain function. V lost 6 bases, J lost 5 bases, and 12 bases stayed unmatched. The CDR3 extends over 16 amino acids. The CDR3 nucleotides read TGTGCCAGCAGGGGAGACAGGGGGCGAAATTCTTATGGCTACACCTTC. Protein sequence: CASRGDRGRNSYGYTF.

This clonotype has just a few counts. V gene TRBV12-3 or TRBV12-4 combines with J gene TRBJ2-3; D ambiguous. V lost 6 bases and J lost 1, with 8 bases in between. CDR3 length equals 13 residues. Here the CDR3 DNA reads TGTGCCAGCAGCTGGACCCGCACAGATACGCAGTATTTT. Translated, it gives CASSWTRTDTQYF.

Many counts were recorded for this clonotype. The V call is TRBV20-1, the J call TRBJ2-7; possibly TRBD1 for D (6 bases). Per germline, CDR1 DFQATT and CDR2 SNEGSKA (reference sequence). V gave up 4 bases and J gave up 4 bases, with 20 bases separating them. The CDR3 extends over 15 amino acids. The CDR3 region is CSATAGTSNHYEQYV. In nucleotides, the CDR3 is TGCAGTGCTACCGCCGGGACATCGAACCATTACGAGCAGTACGTC.

This clonotype was picked up a small number of times. The V call is TRBV7-3, the J call TRBJ1-1, with a possible D match to TRBD1 (6 bases). Trimming took off 5 bases at V and 10 bases at J, with 20 bases between the two ends. The length of the CDR3 is 14 residues. The germline CDR1 and CDR2 sequences are SGHTA and FQGTGA. The CDR3 DNA reads TGTGCCAGCAGCCCCCTTGGACAGCCCGAAGGAGCTTTCTTT. Translation gives CASSPLGQPEGAFF.

This clonotype turned up a few times. The genes are TRBV24-1 and TRBJ2-2, with 7 bases fitting TRBD1. The CDR3 length is 17 residues. Unmatched junction bases numbered 6, after V lost 3 bases and J lost 0 bases. CDR1 and CDR2 (germline): KGHDR, SFDVKD. CDR3 loop: CATSDTVDRTNTGELFF. Here the CDR3 DNA reads TGTGCCACCAGTGATACGGTGGACAGGACGAACACCGGGGAGCTGTTTTTT.

This clonotype was seen only a few times. The chain joins TRBV29-1 to TRBJ2-4; D remains ambiguous. The CDR3 covers 14 residues. Trimming shortened V by 6 bases and J by 0 bases, and 12 bases separated the two germline ends. Germline V lookup: CDR1 SQVTM, CDR2 ANQGSEA. The CDR3 bases are TGCAGCGTCCTGACTTGGGGAGCCAAAAACATTCAGTACTTC. Protein sequence: CSVLTWGAKNIQYF.